The 13 T cell receptor beta chains below all came from one sample that was sequenced in a study of blood T cell repertoires in COVID-19. Profiling relied on immunoSEQ multiplex PCR, and the TCRdb table lists in-frame clones only, not all of them. The data show approximately 430,000 clones, 75% to 90% seen once. Sequencing was carried out using peripheral blood. The receptor source for this set is a young woman with active or convalescent COVID-19.

This clone occurred once. V usage is TRBV5-1 and J usage is TRBJ2-1, with 15 bases lining up with TRBD2. The CDR3 is made up of 17 amino acids. Germline V gives CDR1 SGHRS, CDR2 YFSETQ. Germline trimming cut 3 bases from V and 5 bases from J; bases unmatched to any gene: 6. The DNA of the CDR3 is TGCGCCAGCAGCTCAGGACTAGCGGGAGGGCCGAACAATGAGCAGTTCTTC. It yields the protein CASSSGLAGGPNNEQFF. The full variable domain, in which reference TRBV5-1 and TRBJ2-1 provide the parts outside the CDR3, is KAGVTQTPRYLIKTRGQQVTLSCSPISGHRSVSWYQQTPGQGLQFLFEYFSETQRNKGNFPGRFSGRQFSNSRSEMNVSTLELGDSALYLCASSSGLAGGPNNEQFFGPGTRLTVL.

This clone was detected once. The CDR3 DNA reads as TGTGCCAGCAGTTTCTACGGGAGAAATGAAAAACTGTTTTTT. This encodes CASSFYGRNEKLFF. V gene TRBV6-5 combines with J gene TRBJ1-4, with D unresolved. Germline loops: CDR1 MNHEY, CDR2 SVGAGI. Trimming shortened V by 4 bases and J by 5 bases, and 11 bases separated the two germline ends. This CDR3 comprises 14 residues.

This chain links TRBV7-6 with TRBJ2-7; D remains ambiguous. In germline, CDR1 is SGHVS, CDR2 FNYEAQ. The CDR3 has 17 amino acids. The ends were cut back, 2 bases at V and 0 bases at J, with 17 bases in the middle. The CDR3 nucleotides read TGTGCCAGCAGCTTAAGTTCTTCCAGCGCTGGCTCCTACGAGCAGTACTTC. Residues: CASSLSSSSAGSYEQYF.

The chain recombines TRBV30 with TRBJ1-3; 11 bases agree with TRBD1. In germline, CDR1 is GTSNPN, CDR2 SVGIG (reference sequence). Trimming cost V 5 bases and J 1 base; bases outside gene matches: 7. This CDR3 has 16 amino acids. CDR3 nucleotide sequence: TGTGCCTGGGACGGGACAGGGGGTTCGTCTGGAAACACCATATATTTT. Translating gives CAWDGTGGSSGNTIYF. The complete variable domain, with remaining parts taken from reference TRBV30 and TRBJ1-3, reads SQTIHQWPATLVQPVGSPLSLECTVEGTSNPNLYWYRQAAGRGLQLLFYSVGIGQISSEVPQNLSASRPQDRQFILSSKKLLLSDSGFYLCAWDGTGGSSGNTIYFGEGSWLTVV.

The CDR3, as DNA: TGTGCCTGCCGTAGACAGGGAGGTCAGCCCCAGCATTTT. Its translation is CACRRQGGQPQHF. The genes are TRBV30 and TRBJ1-5; 7 bases are shared with TRBD1. Germline V gene lookup returns CDR1 GTSNPN and CDR2 SVGIG (reference sequence). V lost 6 bases, J lost 6 bases, and 8 bases stayed unmatched. This CDR3 comprises 13 residues.

The V and J genes are TRBV29-1 and TRBJ1-4, with TRBD1 matching over 10 bases. The CDR3 is 14 residues long. The V gene's germline CDR1 is SQVTM and CDR2 ANQGSEA. With 6 bases clipped from V and 8 bases from J, the junction kept 9 bases outside the gene matches. For the CDR3, the DNA is TGCAGCGTGACGTGGGGACAGGGGTACGAAAAACTGTTTTTT. This sequence encodes CSVTWGQGYEKLFF.

On this clone itself: The germline gene is not matched at one end of the junction; a read error may be the cause. CDR3 sequence reads: CASSKEGTSGSYEQYF. The CDR3, as DNA: TGTGCCAGCAGCAAAGAGGGGACTAGCGGGTCTTACGAGCAGTACTTC. The rearrangement uses TRBV4-2 and TRBJ2-7; 12 bases map to TRBD2. Germline V lookup: CDR1 LGHNA, CDR2 YNFKEQ. The CDR3 is made up of 16 amino acids.

The rearrangement uses TRBV2 and TRBJ1-1; 9 bases line up with TRBD1. Germline CDR1 SNHLY, CDR2 FYNNEI. The length of the CDR3 is 13 residues. The J segment lost 1 base and the V segment lost 8 bases, leaving 2 bases of the junction unmatched. This CDR3 is CASEDRGNTEAFF. CDR3 bases: TGTGCCAGCGAGGACAGGGGGAACACTGAAGCTTTCTTT.

The V and J genes are TRBV5-4 and TRBJ2-7; D ambiguous. Trimming stripped 4 bases from V and 2 bases from J, with 4 bases between. Germline CDR1 and CDR2: SGHNT and YYREEE (reference sequence). The CDR3 has 11 amino acids. CDR3 amino acids: CASSPTYEQYF. The CDR3 DNA sequence: TGTGCCAGCAGCCCAACCTACGAGCAGTACTTC.

The chain combines TRBV2 with TRBJ2-3; 8 positions agree with TRBD2. The trim removed 5 bases at V and 3 bases at J, leaving 10 bases unmatched. Germline assignment: CDR1 SNHLY and CDR2 FYNNEI. The CDR3 runs to 16 residues. The CDR3 nucleotides are TGTGCCAGCAGTCGAGATAGCGGGATAGGGACAGATACGCAGTATTTT. Encoded protein: CASSRDSGIGTDTQYF.

The V and J genes are TRBV3-1 (or the pseudogene TRBV3-2) and TRBJ1-2; D possibly corresponds to TRBD1 (5 bases). Per germline, CDR1 LGHDT and CDR2 YNNKEL (reference sequence). The CDR3 spans 16 residues. V shed 3 bases and J shed 5 bases, with 19 bases lying between them. The DNA of the CDR3 is TGTGCCAGCAGCCAGACCGGGACTAAAGACCCGTATGGCTACACCTTC. Protein product: CASSQTGTKDPYGYTF.

This rearrangement joins TRBV19 to TRBJ2-5, with 9 bases aligning to TRBD2. There are 16 residues in the CDR3. Germline assignment: CDR1 LNHDA and CDR2 SQIVND (reference sequence). Losses at the gene ends were 4 bases for V and 5 bases for J; bases not matched to a gene: 11. As DNA, the CDR3 is TGTGCCAGTAGTACCTATAGCGGGGGCCTCCGGGAGACCCAGTACTTC. Translated, it gives CASSTYSGGLRETQYF.

The chain joins TRBV14 to TRBJ2-7; TRBD1 matches at 7 bases. Germline CDR1 reads SGHDN; CDR2 reads FVKESK. Germline trimming cut 4 bases from V and 2 bases from J; bases unmatched to any gene: 8. The CDR3 has 15 amino acids. CDR3 in DNA: TGTGCCAGCAGCCGCAAACAGGGGAGTGCCTACGAGCAGTACTTC. It specifies CASSRKQGSAYEQYF.